This T cell receptor (beta chain) was recorded in a study of shared clonotypes between healthy human individuals. General study results and limits: Rarefaction curves obtained for sorted subsets showed sequencing incomplete despite large depth.

An approximately 180 ng quantity of DNA, 25,000 to 35,000 T cell genomes, went into the sorted-subset replicate PCRs. Study processing details: Filtering differed, since immunoSEQ gave only junction sequences and no quality scores. Profiled with immunoSEQ multiplex PCR; TCRdb holds only in-frame clones, not every one. The DNA was the basis for D and trimming; V, J and clone size are from that table. Of over 2 million clones in the sample, about 95% were seen once. Naive CD8 isolation took CD45RO-negative cells positively selected for CCR7 and excluded terminally differentiated effector memory CD45RA+ cells. With regard to this clone: Its specificity is unknown.

Germline values: CDR1 MGHRA, CDR2 YSYEKL. Deletions cut 4 bases from V and 6 bases from J, with 15 bases between. CDR3 length: 14 amino acids. This clonotype was sampled from a man younger than 35 in good health. The chain employs TRBV4-1 and TRBJ1-1, with a possible D match to TRBD1 (6 bases). The sequencing sample was made of naive CD8+ T cells sorted from blood. The CDR3 loop reads CASSRTAGVAEAFF. CDR3 nucleotides: TGCGCCAGCAGCCGCACGGCAGGGGTCGCTGAAGCTTTCTTT.